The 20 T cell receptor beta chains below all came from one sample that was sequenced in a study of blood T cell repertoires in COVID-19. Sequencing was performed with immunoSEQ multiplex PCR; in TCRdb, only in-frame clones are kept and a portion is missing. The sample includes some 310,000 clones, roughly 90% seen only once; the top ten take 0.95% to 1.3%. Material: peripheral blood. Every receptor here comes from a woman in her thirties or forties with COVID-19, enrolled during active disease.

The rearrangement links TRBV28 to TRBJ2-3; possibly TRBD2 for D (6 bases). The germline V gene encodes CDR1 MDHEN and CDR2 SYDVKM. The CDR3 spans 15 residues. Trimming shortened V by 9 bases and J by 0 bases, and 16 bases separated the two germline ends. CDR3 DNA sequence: TGTGCCAGTCAGTTTTTTGGGACTAGCACAGATACGCAGTATTTT. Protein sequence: CASQFFGTSTDTQYF.

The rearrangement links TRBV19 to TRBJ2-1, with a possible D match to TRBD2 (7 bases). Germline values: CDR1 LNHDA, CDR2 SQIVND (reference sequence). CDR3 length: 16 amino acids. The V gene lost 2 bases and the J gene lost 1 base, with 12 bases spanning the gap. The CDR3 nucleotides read TGTGCCAGTAGTATATGGGGGCGGGAGTCCTACAATGAGCAGTTCTTC. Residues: CASSIWGRESYNEQFF.

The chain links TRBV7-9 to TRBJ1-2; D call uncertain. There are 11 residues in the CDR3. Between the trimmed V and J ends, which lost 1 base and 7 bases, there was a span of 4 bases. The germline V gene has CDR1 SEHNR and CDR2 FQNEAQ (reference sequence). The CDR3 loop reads CASSLGLGYTF. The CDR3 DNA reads TGTGCCAGCAGCTTAGGACTTGGCTACACCTTC.

For the CDR3, the DNA is TGTGCCAGCAGCACCAGACAAGAGACCCAGTACTTC. It specifies CASSTRQETQYF. The rearrangement links TRBV7-2 to TRBJ2-5; D ambiguous. V lost 5 bases and J 2 bases, leaving 6 bases between the germline ends. CDR3 length equals 12 residues. The germline V gene has CDR1 SGHTA and CDR2 FQGNSA.

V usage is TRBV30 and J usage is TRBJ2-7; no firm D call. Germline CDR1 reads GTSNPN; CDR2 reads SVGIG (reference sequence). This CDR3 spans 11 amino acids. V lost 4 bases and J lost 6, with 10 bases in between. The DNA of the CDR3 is TGTGCCTGGAAAAACAGCTTCGAGCAGTACTTC. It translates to CAWKNSFEQYF.

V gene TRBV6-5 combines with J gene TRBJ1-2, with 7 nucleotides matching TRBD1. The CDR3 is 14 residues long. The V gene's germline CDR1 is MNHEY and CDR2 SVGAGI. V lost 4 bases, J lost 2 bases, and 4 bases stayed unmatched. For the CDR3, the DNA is TGTGCCAGCAGTTCGCCAGGGGGGAACTATGGCTACACCTTC. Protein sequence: CASSSPGGNYGYTF.

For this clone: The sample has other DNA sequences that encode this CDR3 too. The CDR3 nucleotides read TGTGCCAGCAGCGTAGCTAGCTCTGGAAACACCATATATTTT. Translated: CASSVASSGNTIYF. This chain links TRBV9 with TRBJ1-3; D ambiguous. The CDR3 has 14 residues. Trimming stripped 0 bases from V and 0 bases from J, with 4 bases between. Germline loops: CDR1 SGDLS, CDR2 YYNGEE.

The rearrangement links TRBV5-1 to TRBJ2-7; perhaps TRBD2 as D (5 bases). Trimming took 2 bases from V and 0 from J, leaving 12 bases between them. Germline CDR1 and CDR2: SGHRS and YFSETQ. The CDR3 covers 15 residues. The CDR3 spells CASSFYPGSSYEQYF. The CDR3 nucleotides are TGCGCCAGCAGCTTCTATCCGGGAAGCTCCTACGAGCAGTACTTC.

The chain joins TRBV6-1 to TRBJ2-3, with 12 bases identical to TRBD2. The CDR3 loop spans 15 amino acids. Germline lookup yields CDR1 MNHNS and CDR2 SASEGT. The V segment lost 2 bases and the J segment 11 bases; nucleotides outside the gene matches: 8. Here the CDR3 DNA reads TGTGCCAGCAGTGAACGACTAGCGGGGGTGACAAGGCAGTATTTT. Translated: CASSERLAGVTRQYF.

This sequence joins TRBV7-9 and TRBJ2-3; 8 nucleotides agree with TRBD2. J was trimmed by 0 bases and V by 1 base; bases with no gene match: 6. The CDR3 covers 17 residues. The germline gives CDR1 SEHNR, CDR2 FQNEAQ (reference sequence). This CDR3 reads CASSLVIGGVSTDTQYF. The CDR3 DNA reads TGTGCCAGCAGCTTAGTTATCGGGGGGGTCAGCACAGATACGCAGTATTTT. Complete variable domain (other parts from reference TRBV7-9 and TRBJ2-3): DTGVSQNPRHKITKRGQNVTFRCDPISEHNRLYWYRQTLGQGPEFLTYFQNEAQLEKSRLLSDRFSAERPKGSFSTLEIQRTEQGDSAMYLCASSLVIGGVSTDTQYFGPGTRLTVL.

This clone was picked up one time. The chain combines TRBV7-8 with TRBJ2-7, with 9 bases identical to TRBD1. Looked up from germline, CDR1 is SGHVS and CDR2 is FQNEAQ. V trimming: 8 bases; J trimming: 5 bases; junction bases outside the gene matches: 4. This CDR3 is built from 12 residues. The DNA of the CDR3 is TGTGCCAGCGGGACAGGGAACCACGAGCAGTACTTC. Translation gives CASGTGNHEQYF.

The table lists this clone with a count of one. CDR3 nucleotides: TGTGCCAGCAGTTTCGGCGGCGGGCTTCTGTTCTTC. Amino acid sequence: CASSFGGGLLFF. The chain links TRBV6-2 or TRBV6-3 to TRBJ2-1, with D maybe TRBD2 (5 bases). Germline assignment: CDR1 MNHEY and CDR2 SVGEGT. V shed 4 bases and J shed 15 bases, with 16 bases lying between them. CDR3 length: 12 amino acids.

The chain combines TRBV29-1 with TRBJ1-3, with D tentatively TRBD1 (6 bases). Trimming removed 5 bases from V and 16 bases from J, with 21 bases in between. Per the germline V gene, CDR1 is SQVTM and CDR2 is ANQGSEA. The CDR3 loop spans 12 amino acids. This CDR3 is CSVMDGDTVMYF. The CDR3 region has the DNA TGCAGCGTTATGGATGGGGACACAGTGATGTATTTT.

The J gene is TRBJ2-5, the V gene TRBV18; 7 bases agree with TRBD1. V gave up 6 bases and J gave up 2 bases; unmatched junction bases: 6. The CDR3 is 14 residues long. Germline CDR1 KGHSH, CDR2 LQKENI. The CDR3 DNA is TGTGCCAGCTCTCTCGGGACAGTACAAGAGACCCAGTACTTC. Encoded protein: CASSLGTVQETQYF.

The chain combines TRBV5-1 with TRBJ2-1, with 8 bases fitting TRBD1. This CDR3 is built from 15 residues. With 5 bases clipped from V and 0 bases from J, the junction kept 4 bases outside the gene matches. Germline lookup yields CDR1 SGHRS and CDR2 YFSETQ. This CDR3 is CASRRTGRSYNEQFF. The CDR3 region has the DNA TGCGCCAGCAGGCGGACAGGGCGCTCCTACAATGAGCAGTTCTTC.

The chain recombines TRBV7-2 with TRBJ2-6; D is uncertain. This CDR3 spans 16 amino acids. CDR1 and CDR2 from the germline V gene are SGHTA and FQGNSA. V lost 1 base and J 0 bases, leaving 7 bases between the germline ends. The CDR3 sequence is CASSLVIISGANVLTF. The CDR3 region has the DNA TGTGCCAGCAGCTTAGTAATAATCTCTGGGGCCAACGTCCTGACTTTC.

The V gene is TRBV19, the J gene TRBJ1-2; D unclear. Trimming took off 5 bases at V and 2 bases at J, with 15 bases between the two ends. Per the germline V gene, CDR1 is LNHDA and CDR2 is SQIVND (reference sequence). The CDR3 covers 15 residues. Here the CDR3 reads CASSPLTAGNYGYTF. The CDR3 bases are TGTGCCAGTAGTCCCCTTACGGCAGGAAACTATGGCTACACCTTC.

This CDR3 is CASSLYGTGYRTDTQYF. In DNA form, the CDR3 reads TGTGCCAGCAGTTTATACGGGACAGGTTATAGGACAGATACGCAGTATTTT. The J gene is TRBJ2-3, the V gene TRBV27, with 8 bases fitting TRBD1. V shed 1 base and J 3 bases; nucleotides not matched to a gene: 9. The CDR3 totals 17 residues. Germline V gives CDR1 MNHEY, CDR2 SMNVEV (reference sequence).

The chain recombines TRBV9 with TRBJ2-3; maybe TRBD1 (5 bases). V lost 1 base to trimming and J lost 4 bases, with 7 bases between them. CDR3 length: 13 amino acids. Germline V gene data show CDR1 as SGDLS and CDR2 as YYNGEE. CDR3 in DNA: TGTGCCAGCAGCGTACAGGGCTCAGATACGCAGTATTTT. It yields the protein CASSVQGSDTQYF.

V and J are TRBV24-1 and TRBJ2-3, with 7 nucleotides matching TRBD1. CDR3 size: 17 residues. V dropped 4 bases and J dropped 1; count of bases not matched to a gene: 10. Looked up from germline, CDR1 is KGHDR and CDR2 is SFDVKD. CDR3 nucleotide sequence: TGTGCCACCAGTGACCGTACAGGGGCGAAGGGCACAGATACGCAGTATTTT. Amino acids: CATSDRTGAKGTDTQYF.